This T cell receptor beta chain was identified during a study of CD8 T cells in Susac syndrome. CDR3 length equals 15 residues. V was trimmed by 4 bases and J by 2 bases, leaving 11 bases between them. CDR1 LGHNA and CDR2 YNFKEQ come from the germline V gene. It was with random hexamers that roughly 0.45 to 1 ug RNA was reverse transcribed. Each CDR3 protein is one row after TCRdb ran MiXCR on the immunoSEQ multiplex PCR reads. The sample lists around 170,000 distinct CDR3 sequences; 95% were seen once. The sequenced material came from CD8+ T cells from PBMCs. The chain joins TRBV4-2 to TRBJ2-2; D uncertain. The receptor's source is a human donor with Susac syndrome. CDR3 loop: CASSLSGPNTGELFF. The CDR3 bases are TGTGCCAGCAGCCTCTCTGGTCCCAACACCGGGGAGCTGTTTTTT.